The 25 T cell receptor beta chains below all came from one sample that was sequenced in a study of cytomegalovirus exposure and HLA in healthy donors. PCR used 60 Vbeta primers and 13 Jbeta primers. Data came from immunoSEQ multiplex PCR; TCRdb stores just in-frame clones and leaves some out. This table has just over 150,000 clones, approximately 85% appearing once. Sample: PBMCs. These receptors originate from a woman between 18 and 29 years old in good health and CMV-seronegative.

The chain recombines TRBV6-1 with TRBJ1-5; 8 positions match TRBD1. Germline assignment: CDR1 MNHNS and CDR2 SASEGT. The CDR3 is 14 amino acids. Trimming at V came to 0 bases and at J to 11 bases, leaving 6 bases not matched to a gene. CDR3 region: CASSEATTGGAQHF. Here the CDR3 DNA reads TGTGCCAGCAGTGAAGCCACCACAGGGGGAGCCCAGCATTTT.

V and J are TRBV4-3 and TRBJ1-2, with D unclear. Germline-derived CDR1 and CDR2 are LGHNA and YSLEER. The V end was cut by 4 bases, the J end by 4 bases, with 13 bases between. The CDR3 consists of 14 residues. The CDR3 reads CASSPGEGVYGYTF. CDR3 nucleotide sequence: TGCGCCAGCAGCCCCGGGGAGGGTGTCTATGGCTACACCTTC.

The chain employs TRBV28 and TRBJ1-3; D possibly corresponds to TRBD1 (5 bases). Germline assignment: CDR1 MDHEN and CDR2 SYDVKM. The CDR3 covers 16 residues. Trimming shortened V by 6 bases and J by 9 bases, and 24 bases separated the two germline ends. DNA for the CDR3: TGTGCCAGCAGCACATCAGGGCAAAGGGGTTCACCCACCATATATTTT. It yields the protein CASSTSGQRGSPTIYF.

The V and J genes are TRBV9 and TRBJ2-2, with 12 nucleotides matching TRBD2. V lost 4 bases, J lost 0 bases, and 4 bases stayed unmatched. The CDR3 loop spans 17 amino acids. The germline V gene encodes CDR1 SGDLS and CDR2 YYNGEE. The CDR3 DNA follows: TGTGCCAGCAGCCATAGGACTAGCGGGGCGAACACCGGGGAGCTGTTTTTT. Translated, it gives CASSHRTSGANTGELFF.

The V and J genes are TRBV9 and TRBJ2-5; D perhaps matches TRBD2 (6 bases). Germline CDR1 SGDLS, CDR2 YYNGEE. With 0 bases removed from V and 5 bases from J, the gap between germline ends came to 14 bases. The CDR3 is 15 amino acids. For the CDR3, the DNA is TGTGCCAGCAGCGTAGACTCGGGGGACGGCGAGACCCAGTACTTC. Its protein product is CASSVDSGDGETQYF.

The chain recombines TRBV11-3 with TRBJ1-1, with D perhaps matching TRBD1 (5 bases). Between the trimmed V and J ends, which lost 5 bases and 1 base, there was a span of 11 bases. The CDR3 sequence is 14 residues long. The germline V gene has CDR1 SGHNT and CDR2 YENEEA. The CDR3 is CASSLGLQNTEAFF. CDR3 coding DNA: TGTGCCAGCAGCCTGGGACTCCAGAACACTGAAGCTTTCTTT.

This chain links TRBV4-2 with TRBJ2-1, with D possibly TRBD2 on 6 matching bases. Trimming pared 4 bases from V and 5 bases from J, leaving 21 bases between. This CDR3 region has 17 residues. Germline CDR1 LGHNA, CDR2 YNFKEQ. For the CDR3, the DNA is TGTGCCAGCAGCCGCGCCGAGGCGGGGAGTAGAAACAATGAGCAGTTCTTC. It specifies CASSRAEAGSRNNEQFF.

The chain couples TRBV19 to TRBJ1-2; D gene uncertain. Trimming left V 0 bases short and J 4 bases short, with 12 bases between. Per germline, CDR1 LNHDA and CDR2 SQIVND (reference sequence). The CDR3 has 15 amino acids. CDR3 nucleotide sequence: TGTGCCAGTAGTATAGATCCCGGTCCGGGCTATGGCTACACCTTC. This translates into CASSIDPGPGYGYTF.

The chain employs TRBV7-9 and TRBJ2-7, with 8 bases fitting TRBD1. Trimming cost V 3 bases and J 6 bases; bases outside gene matches: 10. This CDR3 spans 15 amino acids. The germline CDR1 and CDR2 sequences are SEHNR and FQNEAQ (reference sequence). The CDR3 nucleotides are TGTGCCAGCAGCTTGGCGGGACAGGTACCCGGCGAGCAGTACTTC. Protein: CASSLAGQVPGEQYF.

V gene TRBV14 combines with J gene TRBJ1-5; D may be TRBD1 (5 bases). The CDR3 is 15 amino acids. Deletions cut 3 bases from V and 2 bases from J, with 11 bases between. The germline V gene has CDR1 SGHDN and CDR2 FVKESK. The DNA for the CDR3 is TGTGCCAGCAGCCAGGGGGGGTTCGGCAATCAGCCCCAGCATTTT. This gives the protein CASSQGGFGNQPQHF.

This CDR3 is CASSELTGVNPETQYF. The CDR3 coding sequence is TGTGCCAGCAGTGAATTAACGGGAGTTAATCCCGAGACCCAGTACTTC. This chain connects TRBV6-1 to TRBJ2-5; D is possibly TRBD2 (6 bases). Germline assignment: CDR1 MNHNS and CDR2 SASEGT. V lost 2 bases to trimming and J lost 5 bases, with 18 bases between them. The CDR3 length is 16 residues.

This clone was observed a single time. This chain links TRBV7-9 with TRBJ1-5, with D perhaps matching TRBD1 (5 bases). The CDR3 runs to 17 residues. V lost 2 bases and J 6 bases, leaving 20 bases between the germline ends. Germline assignment: CDR1 SEHNR and CDR2 FQNEAQ (reference sequence). Here the CDR3 DNA reads TGTGCCAGCAGCTTATCGGCTAGGAGGGGTTTAGGTCAGCCCCAGCATTTT. Translated, it gives CASSLSARRGLGQPQHF.

V is TRBV7-9 and J is TRBJ2-1, with D maybe TRBD2 (5 bases). V lost 6 bases and J lost 3, with 21 bases in between. This CDR3 region has 17 residues. Germline CDR1 and CDR2: SEHNR and FQNEAQ (reference sequence). CDR3 protein: CASRSGVRAGVYNEQFF. CDR3 DNA: TGTGCCAGCAGGTCCGGCGTGCGGGCAGGAGTCTACAATGAGCAGTTCTTC.

This chain joins TRBV25-1 and TRBJ1-3; 7 positions agree with TRBD1. CDR1 and CDR2 from the germline V gene are MGHDK and SYGVNS. This CDR3 contains 17 residues. The J segment lost 0 bases and the V segment lost 1 base, leaving 6 bases of the junction unmatched. CDR3: CASSESPGQNSGNTIYF. DNA of the CDR3: TGTGCCAGCAGTGAATCCCCGGGACAGAACTCTGGAAACACCATATATTTT.

The chain is built from TRBV2 and TRBJ2-5, with D perhaps matching TRBD2 (5 bases). V was cut by 6 bases and J by 5 bases, with 16 bases left in between. The germline V gene has CDR1 SNHLY and CDR2 FYNNEI. The CDR3 is 14 amino acids. This CDR3 reads CASRPRALGETQYF. CDR3 bases: TGTGCCAGCAGACCGAGGGCATTAGGGGAGACCCAGTACTTC.

The chain combines TRBV2 with TRBJ2-2, with TRBD1 matching over 7 bases. Losses at the gene ends were 6 bases for V and 7 bases for J; bases not matched to a gene: 8. Germline values: CDR1 SNHLY, CDR2 FYNNEI. CDR3 length equals 14 residues. The CDR3 here is CASSERQGSGELFF. In nucleotides, the CDR3 is TGTGCCAGCAGCGAAAGACAGGGAAGCGGGGAGCTGTTTTTT.

The chain links TRBV7-2 to TRBJ1-3, with D perhaps TRBD1 (6 bases). The CDR3 length is 14 residues. The V gene's germline CDR1 is SGHTA and CDR2 FQGNSA. V was trimmed by 5 bases and J by 2 bases, leaving 10 bases between them. The CDR3 loop reads CASSPDSPGNTIYF. As DNA, the CDR3 is TGTGCCAGCAGCCCGGACAGCCCTGGAAACACCATATATTTT.

CDR3 region: CASSPLGQGGQPQHF. The DNA for the CDR3 is TGTGCCAGCAGTCCCCTAGGACAGGGGGGTCAGCCCCAGCATTTT. The genes are TRBV28 and TRBJ1-5; TRBD1 matches at 10 bases. The CDR3 length is 15 residues. V trimming: 5 bases; J trimming: 6 bases; junction bases outside the gene matches: 7. CDR1 MDHEN and CDR2 SYDVKM come from the germline V gene. Full variable domain (missing parts from reference TRBV28 and TRBJ1-5): DVKVTQSSRYLVKRTGEKVFLECVQDMDHENMFWYRQDPGLGLRLIYFSYDVKMKEKGDIPEGYSVSREKKERFSLILESASTNQTSMYLCASSPLGQGGQPQHFGDGTRLSIL.

The chain joins TRBV6-4 to TRBJ2-1; tentative D call: TRBD2 (6 bases). The CDR3 consists of 15 residues. Per the germline V gene, CDR1 is MRHNA and CDR2 is SNTAGT. V lost 2 bases, J lost 9 bases, and 17 bases lay in between. The CDR3: CASSDPASSVAEQFF. The CDR3 coding sequence is TGTGCCAGCAGTGACCCCGCCTCTAGCGTGGCTGAGCAGTTCTTC.

The V gene is TRBV7-9, the J gene TRBJ1-5; TRBD1 might be the D (6 bases). The germline gives CDR1 SEHNR, CDR2 FQNEAQ (reference sequence). The length of the CDR3 is 14 residues. V lost 4 bases and J 11 bases, leaving 18 bases between the germline ends. The CDR3 is CASSSAWTDSAQHF. Here the CDR3 DNA reads TGTGCCAGCAGCTCCGCATGGACAGACAGCGCCCAGCATTTT.

This clone has just one count. This chain connects TRBV27 to TRBJ2-2, with D possibly being TRBD1 (6 bases). In germline, CDR1 is MNHEY, CDR2 SMNVEV (reference sequence). This CDR3 has 14 amino acids. V shed 5 bases and J shed 7 bases, with 14 bases lying between them. DNA of the CDR3: TGTGCCAGCAGTACACCAACAGGGATCGGGGAGCTGTTTTTT. Protein: CASSTPTGIGELFF.

The sample holds one count of this clone. The chain carries TRBV9 and TRBJ2-2, with D perhaps TRBD2 (5 bases). V lost 4 bases, J lost 4 bases, and 20 bases lay in between. From germline, CDR1 is SGDLS and CDR2 YYNGEE. The length of the CDR3 is 17 residues. CDR3: CASSSRPGKESTGELFF. CDR3 DNA sequence: TGTGCCAGCAGCTCCCGCCCGGGGAAAGAAAGCACCGGGGAGCTGTTTTTT.

For the CDR3, the DNA is TGTGCCAGCTCACCTCTCGGGGATCGGGATACGCAGTATTTT. This encodes CASSPLGDRDTQYF. This chain joins TRBV18 and TRBJ2-3; D is perhaps TRBD2 (5 bases). V gave up 3 bases and J gave up 6 bases, with 13 bases separating them. Germline V gene lookup returns CDR1 KGHSH and CDR2 LQKENI. This CDR3 contains 14 residues.

The genes are TRBV9 and TRBJ2-3; 8 bases match TRBD2. V lost 5 bases to trimming and J lost 4 bases; unmatched junction nucleotides: 24. The CDR3 covers 20 residues. The germline V gene encodes CDR1 SGDLS and CDR2 YYNGEE. The CDR3 is CASRVPTLSAGVLGADTQYF. CDR3 coding DNA: TGTGCCAGCAGAGTTCCAACCCTCTCAGCGGGAGTTTTGGGGGCAGATACGCAGTATTTT.

The J gene is TRBJ1-2, the V gene TRBV29-1; 7 nucleotides agree with TRBD1. The CDR3 consists of 15 residues. CDR1 and CDR2 from the germline V gene are SQVTM and ANQGSEA. The V segment lost 1 base and the J segment 2 bases; nucleotides outside the gene matches: 7. The chain's CDR3 is CSVEGTGDINYGYTF. Here the CDR3 DNA reads TGCAGCGTTGAAGGAACAGGGGATATCAACTATGGCTACACCTTC.